This T cell receptor beta chain came from a study of identical twins (TCRdb year 2016). Looking at the study overall: TCR alpha and beta repertoires from monozygotic twins, unrelated adults of various ages and cord blood were deep-sequenced to test whether fetal clonotypes persist. To rule out contamination, the twin experiments were replicated at different times with different library preparation protocols. The research as a whole found: Compared with coincidental sharing between unrelated individuals, out-of-frame TCR alpha sequences shared between twins had an excess of sequences with low generation probability. Zero-insertion analyses could be partly confounded by invariant T cells such as MAIT and iNKT, although diverse VJ usage argued against such confounding for most clonotypes. In beta out-of-frame sequences, excess twin sharing was weaker, because having fewer shared sequences lowered the signal-to-noise ratio. Out-of-frame TCR alpha sharing in monozygotic twins was systematically underestimated by recombination models, whereas sharing between unrelated individuals was in agreement with the recombination models. Fewer insertions were carried by abundant cord blood beta clonotypes; a weaker similar trend was observed in young adult naive repertoires, while no such trend was observed in memory repertoires. Because the same donors could not be followed over many years, the conclusions depended on cross-sectional statistical analysis.

The CDR3 covers 13 residues, taking in both the cysteine and the phenylalanine. Here the CDR3 DNA is all that survives: 39 bases in frame from base 1. From the germline V gene, CDR1 is SQVTM and CDR2 is ANQGSEA. V is clipped by 4 bases and J by 3 bases, and the sequence between their germline boundaries is 12 bases long. Only healthy Caucasian donors were included. The twin cohort comprised three pairs of female monozygotic twins, all aged roughly 18 to 30 years. Positive isolation kits from Invitrogen were used to isolate the CD4+ and CD8+ T cell populations. Comments on this clonotype: Its specific antigen is unknown. No much larger clone is present one base from it, and per-base qualities are unavailable.

To prepare the library, 5' RACE was applied. The reads were generated on an Illumina HiSeq 2000. Template switching added a universal primer binding site, and the final cDNA carried a unique molecular identifier that allowed TCR cDNA molecules to be counted accurately. First-strand cDNA for TCR alpha and beta chains was synthesized from specific primers in the conserved constant-segment region. To control for contamination, every cDNA library was double barcoded, receiving both a SMART-Mk sample barcode and Illumina barcodes. TruSeq adapter sequences and Illumina sample barcodes were added in two successive PCR steps. TCR alpha and beta cDNA libraries were sequenced on the Illumina HiSeq platform with custom primers. The paper's processing steps were these. MiGEC was used to process raw reads and extract unique molecular identifiers, and MiXCR was used to find CDR3 positions. Recombination models were inferred per individual with the repgenHMM and IGoR tools using an EM algorithm. The tcR package in R was used for shared clonotype analysis, with sharing normalized by the product of cloneset sizes. To study raw recombination without the effects of thymic and clonal selection, out-of-frame nonproductive sequences were analyzed. TCRdb's own reprocessing of the public reads used fastp at Q25 and MiXCR and kept productive beta chains. Duplicate CDR3 protein sequences are folded into a single record with the most common DNA and genes. The V and J calls and clone size are TCRdb's, not the authors'. This sample has 460,000 or so distinct CDR3 sequences in its table, and 13% to 15% of those were observed once. About 0.52% of the sample belongs to the ten largest clones.

In addition, the sample was reused for a study of yellow fever vaccine responses in identical twins. The second study's authors report: According to the authors, in identical twins the way T cells responded to vaccination appeared partly convergent and partly personalized. Focusing on identical twins, the study followed the T cell clones that responded to the vaccine, and did so with precision.

Recombination joined TRBV29-1 with TRBJ1-1; confidence is insufficient to name the D gene. The specimen sequenced was CD4+ T cells sorted from blood. This TCR came from a woman aged 18-29 years in good health. The sequenced DNA: TGCAGCGTTGCCCGACAAGTGGACACTGAAGCTTTCTTT. Translated, it gives CSVARQVDTEAFF.